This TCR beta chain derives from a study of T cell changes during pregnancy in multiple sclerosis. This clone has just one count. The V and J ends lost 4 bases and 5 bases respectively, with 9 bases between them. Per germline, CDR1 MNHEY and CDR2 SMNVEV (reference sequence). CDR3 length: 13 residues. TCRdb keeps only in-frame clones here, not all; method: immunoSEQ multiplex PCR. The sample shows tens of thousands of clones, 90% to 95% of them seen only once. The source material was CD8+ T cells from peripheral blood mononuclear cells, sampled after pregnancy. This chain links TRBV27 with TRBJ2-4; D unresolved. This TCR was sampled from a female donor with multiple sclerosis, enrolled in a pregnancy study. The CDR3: CASSSPSQNIQYF. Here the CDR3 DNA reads TGTGCCAGCAGTTCTCCCTCTCAAAACATTCAGTACTTC.